Following are 27 T cell receptor beta chains from one sample sequenced in a study of spatial heterogeneity in lung cancer. In TCRdb, the 5' RACE reads were re-called with MiXCR into one record per CDR3 protein. The table shows under 150,000 distinct CDR3 sequences, with about 12% occurring only once. Time point specified: blood at routine non-recurrence follow-up after resection. No cells were sorted before sequencing. The whole RNA sequenced was extracted from tumor, nontumor lung or frozen PBMC. This specimen was PBMCs, taken at follow-up. Receptor source: a male donor with early-stage non-small cell lung cancer.

This sequence joins TRBV12-5 and TRBJ2-5; 10 bases are a match to TRBD1. This CDR3 has 17 amino acids. Germline loops: CDR1 LGHNT, CDR2 FRNRAP. The junction had 8 bases not matched to a gene; V was cut back by 2 bases and J by 2 bases. CDR3 DNA: TGTGCTAGTGGTTTGCCCGGACAGGGGGAAATACAAGAGACCCAGTACTTC. It is translated as CASGLPGQGEIQETQYF.

In its sample, this clonotype was seen a few times. The J gene is TRBJ2-2, the V gene TRBV30; 7 nucleotides agree with TRBD2. The CDR3 runs to 16 residues. The germline V gene encodes CDR1 GTSNPN and CDR2 SVGIG (reference sequence). Trimming cost V 3 bases and J 3 bases; bases outside gene matches: 10. CDR3 sequence reads: CAWRDPGRSYTGELFF. DNA of the CDR3: TGTGCCTGGAGGGACCCCGGGAGGTCTTACACCGGGGAGCTGTTTTTT.

The chain recombines TRBV11-2 with TRBJ2-3; either TRBD1 or TRBD2 may fit D (5 bases each). CDR3 length equals 15 residues. The V and J ends lost 2 bases and 1 base respectively, with 10 bases between them. Per the germline V gene, CDR1 is SGHAT and CDR2 is FQNNGV. The CDR3 is CASSLMQGGTDTQYF. Written as DNA, the CDR3 is TGTGCCAGCAGCTTAATGCAGGGAGGCACAGATACGCAGTATTTT. Filled out from reference TRBV11-2 and TRBJ2-3, the complete variable domain reads EAGVAQSPRYKIIEKRQSVAFWCNPISGHATLYWYQQILGQGPKLLIQFQNNGVVDDSQLPKDRFSAERLKGVDSTLKIQPAKLEDSAVYLCASSLMQGGTDTQYFGPGTRLTVL.

This clonotype has just a few counts. This chain links TRBV7-9 with TRBJ2-3; D is possibly TRBD1 (7 bases). V gave up 0 bases and J gave up 2 bases, with 18 bases separating them. CDR3 length equals 18 residues. Germline V gene sequence: CDR1 SEHNR, CDR2 FQNEAQ (reference sequence). The chain's CDR3 is CASSLARGGQATTDTQYF. CDR3 DNA: TGTGCCAGCAGCTTAGCCAGGGGAGGACAGGCGACCACAGATACGCAGTATTTT.

This clonotype was seen only a few times. This chain links TRBV18 with TRBJ2-7, with TRBD1 matching 7 bases. Germline V gene data show CDR1 as KGHSH and CDR2 as LQKENI. V shed 1 base and J 7 bases; nucleotides not matched to a gene: 10. The CDR3 consists of 15 residues. CDR3 loop: CASSPLPTGYEEQYF. In DNA form, the CDR3 reads TGTGCCAGCTCACCACTCCCGACAGGGTACGAAGAGCAGTACTTC.

In its sample, this clonotype was seen a few times. The DNA of the CDR3 is TGTGCCAGCAGCCTTTTTGCCAATGAGCAGTTCTTC. The encoded protein is CASSLFANEQFF. This chain uses TRBV6-2 or TRBV6-3 with TRBJ2-1; D gene uncertain. V shed 6 bases and J shed 6 bases, with 9 bases lying between them. Germline assignment: CDR1 MNHEY and CDR2 SVGEGT. The CDR3 sequence is 12 residues long.

This chain uses TRBV6-5 with TRBJ2-2; D is possibly TRBD1 (6 bases). Germline CDR1 and CDR2: MNHEY and SVGAGI. The ends were cut back, 2 bases at V and 4 bases at J, with 8 bases in the middle. The CDR3 length is 14 residues. CDR3 sequence reads: CASSYTGSTGELFF. As DNA, the CDR3 is TGTGCCAGCAGTTACACAGGGTCCACCGGGGAGCTGTTTTTT.

This clonotype was picked up a small number of times. This chain uses TRBV18 with TRBJ1-3; weak D call: TRBD1 (5 bases). The CDR3 is made up of 14 amino acids. Deletions cut 6 bases from V and 5 bases from J, with 14 bases between. Germline CDR1 reads KGHSH; CDR2 reads LQKENI. For the CDR3, the DNA is TGTGCCAGCTCGCCCGGGACTGAGAGAAACACCATATATTTT. Its protein product is CASSPGTERNTIYF.

The chain carries TRBV2 and TRBJ2-7; D is unclear. CDR1 is SNHLY and CDR2 is FYNNEI in the germline V gene. The CDR3 consists of 12 residues. V was trimmed by 6 bases and J by 4 bases, leaving 10 bases between them. For the CDR3, the DNA is TGTGCCAGCAGCCCCTTAGCATACGAGCAGTACTTC. Its translation: CASSPLAYEQYF.

This chain links TRBV27 with TRBJ1-6; 9 bases agree with TRBD1. V was pared by 3 bases and J by 8 bases, with 8 bases of the junction left unmatched. From germline, CDR1 is MNHEY and CDR2 SMNVEV (reference sequence). This CDR3 has 16 amino acids. This CDR3 reads CASSLHRGRNDSPLHF. CDR3 sequence (DNA): TGTGCCAGCAGTTTGCACAGGGGGCGCAACGATTCACCCCTCCACTTT.

This clonotype has more than one count but fewer than ten. This chain joins TRBV7-9 and TRBJ1-4, with 10 bases aligning to TRBD1. There are 16 residues in the CDR3. The trim removed 5 bases at V and 7 bases at J, leaving 10 bases unmatched. Germline V CDR1 and CDR2: SEHNR, FQNEAQ (reference sequence). The CDR3 region is CASSRDRGLVPEKLFF. The CDR3, as DNA: TGTGCCAGCAGCCGAGACAGGGGGCTCGTTCCTGAAAAACTGTTTTTT.

In its sample, this clonotype was seen many times. This chain uses TRBV20-1 with TRBJ2-1, with 10 bases that match TRBD2. V was pared by 2 bases and J by 6 bases, with 7 bases of the junction left unmatched. CDR1 and CDR2 (germline): DFQATT, SNEGSKA (reference sequence). CDR3 size: 15 residues. In DNA form, the CDR3 reads TGCAGTGCTAGATCGCTAGCGGGGGATCGCAATGAGCAGTTCTTC. Translated, it gives CSARSLAGDRNEQFF.

The gene calls are TRBV18 and TRBJ1-6; 9 bases match TRBD1. Germline CDR1 reads KGHSH; CDR2 reads LQKENI. The ends lost 2 bases at V and 9 bases at J; junction bases unmatched: 5. There are 15 residues in the CDR3. The CDR3 protein is CASSPGQGTSSPLHF. The CDR3 coding sequence is TGTGCCAGCTCACCAGGACAGGGGACAAGTTCACCCCTCCACTTT.

This clonotype showed up just a few times. The CDR3 protein is CASSQDGAAYEQYF. CDR3 nucleotide sequence: TGCGCCAGCAGCCAAGATGGGGCCGCCTACGAGCAGTACTTC. The chain has TRBV4-3 and TRBJ2-7; tentatively, D is TRBD1 (5 bases). CDR3 length equals 14 residues. The V gene lost 0 bases and the J gene lost 2 bases, with 8 bases spanning the gap. Germline CDR1 is LGHNA and CDR2 is YSLEER.

This clonotype has more than one count but fewer than ten. The chain links TRBV20-1 to TRBJ2-7, with D possibly matching TRBD1 (6 bases). There are 14 residues in the CDR3. Trimming left V 3 bases short and J 0 bases short, with 12 bases between. Per the germline V gene, CDR1 is DFQATT and CDR2 is SNEGSKA (reference sequence). CDR3 nucleotide sequence: TGCAGTGCTAGCTCGGTCAGGGGCTCCTACGAGCAGTACTTC. This sequence encodes CSASSVRGSYEQYF.

This clonotype was detected ten times or more. V and J are TRBV5-1 and TRBJ2-1; TRBD1 matches 9 bases. The CDR3 has 14 amino acids. Trimming cost V 4 bases and J 5 bases; bases outside gene matches: 4. Germline V gives CDR1 SGHRS, CDR2 YFSETQ. CDR3 sequence: CASSLRTGDNEQFF. CDR3 nucleotide sequence: TGCGCCAGCAGCCTCCGGACAGGGGACAATGAGCAGTTCTTC.

Turning to this clonotype: The junction shows a germline mismatch at one end, possibly a read error. The genes are TRBV5-6 and TRBJ2-4, with D uncertain. Germline CDR1 SGHDT, CDR2 YYEEEE. The CDR3 contains 11 residues. CDR3 in DNA: TGTGCCGGCAGCTTGCAAAACATTCAGTACTTC. Its translation: CAGSLQNIQYF.

The chain carries TRBV7-8 and TRBJ2-1; 10 positions match TRBD1. The CDR3 contains 15 residues. V shed 5 bases and J 6 bases; nucleotides not matched to a gene: 7. Germline values: CDR1 SGHVS, CDR2 FQNEAQ. CDR3 nucleotide sequence: TGTGCCAGCAGCCCAGACAGGGGGCGATTCAATGAGCAGTTCTTC. The encoded protein is CASSPDRGRFNEQFF.

The chain links TRBV18 to TRBJ1-5, with D unclear. Between the trimmed V and J ends, which lost 3 bases and 0 bases, there was a span of 9 bases. The CDR3 is 15 residues long. Looked up from germline, CDR1 is KGHSH and CDR2 is LQKENI. The CDR3 sequence: CASSPGGYSNQPQHF. The CDR3 coding sequence is TGTGCCAGCTCACCCGGCGGGTATAGCAATCAGCCCCAGCATTTT.

Only a few counts were recorded for this clonotype. The chain is built from TRBV10-3 and TRBJ2-7, with 12 bases matching TRBD2. Per the germline V gene, CDR1 is ENHRY and CDR2 is SYGVKD. This CDR3 is built from 17 residues. V was pared by 5 bases and J by 4 bases, with 12 bases of the junction left unmatched. This CDR3 is CAISPGLAGSNRYEQYF. CDR3 nucleotide sequence: TGTGCCATCAGTCCCGGACTAGCGGGGTCTAACAGGTACGAGCAGTACTTC.

This clonotype was found a few times. The chain uses TRBV18 and TRBJ1-5, with 7 bases identical to TRBD1. Germline V gene lookup returns CDR1 KGHSH and CDR2 LQKENI. The CDR3 totals 15 residues. V trimming: 5 bases; J trimming: 3 bases; junction bases outside the gene matches: 7. Here the CDR3 reads CASSESRGFNQPQHF. CDR3 bases: TGTGCCAGCTCAGAATCCAGGGGGTTCAATCAGCCCCAGCATTTT.

The table lists this clonotype with a count of one. V usage is TRBV7-2 and J usage is TRBJ2-7, with D possibly TRBD1 on 6 matching bases. With 2 bases removed from V and 0 bases from J, the gap between germline ends came to 11 bases. Looked up from germline, CDR1 is SGHTA and CDR2 is FQGNSA. The CDR3 runs 15 residues. The CDR3 spells CASSLSGAFSYEQYF. The CDR3 nucleotides are TGTGCCAGCAGCTTATCAGGGGCCTTCTCCTACGAGCAGTACTTC.

This clonotype showed up many times. This sequence joins TRBV24-1 and TRBJ2-2; the D gene is possibly TRBD1 (6 bases). V was shortened by 1 base and J by 2 bases, with 10 bases between the two germline ends. This CDR3 spans 16 amino acids. Germline V lookup: CDR1 KGHDR, CDR2 SFDVKD. DNA of the CDR3: TGTGCCACCAGTGATTTTGGGGGCCTAAACACCGGGGAGCTGTTTTTT. Protein: CATSDFGGLNTGELFF.

This clonotype came up a few times. The V and J genes are TRBV18 and TRBJ2-7, with 8 bases matching TRBD1. Trimming cost V 3 bases and J 7 bases; bases outside gene matches: 8. Germline values: CDR1 KGHSH, CDR2 LQKENI. The CDR3 loop spans 14 amino acids. The CDR3 sequence: CASSPRQGYREQYF. Written as DNA, the CDR3 is TGTGCCAGCTCACCTCGACAGGGGTATCGGGAGCAGTACTTC.

This clonotype was observed a few times. The V call is TRBV5-1, the J call TRBJ1-1; D unresolved. Germline CDR1 SGHRS, CDR2 YFSETQ. The length of the CDR3 is 13 residues. V shed 3 bases and J shed 1 base, with 7 bases lying between them. CDR3 nucleotide sequence: TGCGCCAGCAGCTGGGGTCCGAACACTGAAGCTTTCTTT. Amino acid sequence: CASSWGPNTEAFF.

This clonotype was recorded a few times. The chain couples TRBV6-5 to TRBJ1-2; D is undetermined. The CDR3 extends over 14 amino acids. V dropped 2 bases and J dropped 0 bases, with 7 bases sitting between them. Germline V gene lookup returns CDR1 MNHEY and CDR2 SVGAGI. The CDR3 sequence: CASSYVQTNYGYTF. Here the CDR3 DNA reads TGTGCCAGCAGTTACGTACAGACTAACTATGGCTACACCTTC.

This clonotype was detected only a few times. This chain uses TRBV3-1 with TRBJ2-1; unclear D gene. Germline V gene lookup returns CDR1 LGHDT and CDR2 YNNKEL (reference sequence). Trimming cost V 6 bases and J 6 bases, with 21 bases left between them. CDR3 length equals 16 residues. The CDR3 sequence: CASRMYGHGSVNEQFF. CDR3 DNA: TGTGCCAGCAGGATGTACGGTCATGGGTCGGTCAATGAGCAGTTCTTC.